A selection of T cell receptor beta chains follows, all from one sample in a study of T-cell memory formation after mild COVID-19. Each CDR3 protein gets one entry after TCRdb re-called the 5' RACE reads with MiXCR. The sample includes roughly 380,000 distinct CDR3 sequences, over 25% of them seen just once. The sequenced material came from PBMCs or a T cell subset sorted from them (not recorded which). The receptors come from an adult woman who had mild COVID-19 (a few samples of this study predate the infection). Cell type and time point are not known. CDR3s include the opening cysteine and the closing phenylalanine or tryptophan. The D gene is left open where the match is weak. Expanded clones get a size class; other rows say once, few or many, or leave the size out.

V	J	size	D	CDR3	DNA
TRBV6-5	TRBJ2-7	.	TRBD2	CASRKAGGPREQYF	TGTGCCAGCAGGAAAGCGGGAGGGCCGAGAGAGCAGTACTTC
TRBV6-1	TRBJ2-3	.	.	CALAGATDTQYF	TGTGCCCTCGCGGGGGCAACAGATACGCAGTATTTT
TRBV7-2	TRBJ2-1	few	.	CASRLSGGSSYNEQFF	TGTGCCAGCAGGTTGAGTGGAGGGAGCTCCTACAATGAGCAGTTCTTC
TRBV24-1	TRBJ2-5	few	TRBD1	CATSRQGVAGETQYF	TGTGCCACCAGTCGACAGGGGGTGGCGGGGGAGACCCAGTACTTC
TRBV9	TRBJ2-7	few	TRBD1	CASSATGASYEQYF	TGTGCCAGCAGCGCAACAGGGGCGTCCTACGAGCAGTACTTC
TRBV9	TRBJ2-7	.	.	CASSTGDFGREQYF	TGTGCCAGCAGTACCGGGGACTTCGGGCGCGAGCAGTACTTC
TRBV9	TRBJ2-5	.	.	CASSVGTAIQETQYF	TGTGCCAGCAGCGTAGGTACAGCCATACAAGAGACCCAGTACTTC
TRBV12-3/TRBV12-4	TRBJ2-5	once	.	CASRPGQGEVETQYF	TGTGCCAGCCGACCGGGGCAGGGGGAGGTTGAGACCCAGTACTTC
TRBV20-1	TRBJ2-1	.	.	CSARGRLAGNEQFF	TGCAGTGCTAGAGGAAGGCTAGCCGGCAATGAGCAGTTCTTC
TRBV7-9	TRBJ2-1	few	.	CASSLYTGNEQFF	TGTGCCAGCAGCTTATACACGGGGAATGAGCAGTTCTTC
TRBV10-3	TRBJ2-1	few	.	CAISVAGTADEQFF	TGTGCCATCAGTGTTGCGGGAACGGCGGATGAGCAGTTCTTC
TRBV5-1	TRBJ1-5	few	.	CASSLAGGSTQPQHF	TGCGCCAGCAGCTTGGCCGGAGGGTCGACTCAGCCCCAGCATTTT
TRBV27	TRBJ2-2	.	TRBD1	CASSLGTGGGELFF	TGTGCCAGCAGTTTAGGGACAGGGGGCGGGGAGCTGTTTTTT
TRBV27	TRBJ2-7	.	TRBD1	CATWVQGASDEQYF	TGTGCCACCTGGGTACAGGGGGCTAGCGACGAGCAGTACTTC
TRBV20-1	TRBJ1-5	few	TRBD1	CSARVGSGGSQPQHF	TGCAGTGCTAGAGTTGGGTCAGGGGGAAGTCAGCCCCAGCATTTT
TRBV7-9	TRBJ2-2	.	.	CASRRQKNTGELFF	TGTGCCAGCAGGCGACAGAAGAACACCGGGGAGCTGTTTTTT
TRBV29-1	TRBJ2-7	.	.	CSVNSRGTTYEQYF	TGCAGCGTTAATTCCCGGGGAACCACCTACGAGCAGTACTTC
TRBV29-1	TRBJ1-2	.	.	CSVVGDTGSYGYTF	TGCAGCGTTGTGGGGGACACGGGCAGCTATGGCTACACCTTC
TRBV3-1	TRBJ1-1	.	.	CASSPQTGNQGDFF	TGTGCCAGCAGCCCACAAACCGGGAATCAAGGCGATTTCTTT
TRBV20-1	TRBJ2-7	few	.	CSARPYGGQPLGNEQYF	TGCAGTGCTAGACCCTATGGCGGGCAACCTTTGGGGAACGAGCAGTACTTC
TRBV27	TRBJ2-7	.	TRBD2	CASSSTSGLYEQYF	TGTGCCAGCAGTTCGACTAGCGGACTCTACGAGCAGTACTTC
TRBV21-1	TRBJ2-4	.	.	CASSKAGQPRAKNIQYF	TGTGCCAGCAGCAAAGCGGGGCAACCCCGGGCCAAAAACATTCAGTACTTC
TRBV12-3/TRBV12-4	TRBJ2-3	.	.	CASSLLNGPRDTQYF	TGTGCCAGCAGTTTATTAAACGGGCCCCGAGATACGCAGTATTTT
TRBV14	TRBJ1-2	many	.	CASSPWGGGYTF	TGTGCCAGCAGCCCCTGGGGTGGCGGCTACACCTTC
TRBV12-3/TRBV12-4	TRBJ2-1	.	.	CASSLKVGPGYNEQFF	TGTGCCAGCAGTTTAAAGGTAGGGCCAGGGTACAATGAGCAGTTCTTC
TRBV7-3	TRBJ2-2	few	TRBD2	CASSFGGLTVNTGELFF	TGTGCCAGCAGCTTCGGGGGGTTGACTGTGAACACCGGGGAGCTGTTTTTT
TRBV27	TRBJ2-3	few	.	CASSLFAGESTDTQYF	TGTGCCAGCAGTTTATTTGCAGGGGAAAGCACAGATACGCAGTATTTT
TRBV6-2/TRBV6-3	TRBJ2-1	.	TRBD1	CASSQPGTVNEQFF	TGTGCCAGCAGTCAGCCCGGGACAGTCAATGAGCAGTTCTTC
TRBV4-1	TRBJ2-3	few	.	CASSQAQSLGDTQYF	TGCGCCAGCAGCCAAGCCCAGTCGCTTGGGGATACGCAGTATTTT
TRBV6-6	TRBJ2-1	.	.	CASSFPSQAARNEQFF	TGTGCCAGCAGTTTCCCGTCCCAGGCGGCGCGGAATGAGCAGTTCTTC
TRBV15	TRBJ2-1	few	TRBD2	CATSPGLAASYNEQFF	TGTGCCACCAGCCCCGGACTAGCGGCCTCCTACAATGAGCAGTTCTTC
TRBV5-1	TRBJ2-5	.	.	CASRVEETQYF	TGCGCCAGCAGGGTAGAAGAGACCCAGTACTTC
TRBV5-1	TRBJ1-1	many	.	CASSLAGENTEAFF	TGTGCCAGCAGCTTAGCTGGGGAGAACACTGAAGCTTTCTTT
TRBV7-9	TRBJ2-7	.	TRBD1	CASSLDRGISYEQYF	TGTGCCAGCAGCTTGGACAGGGGGATTTCCTACGAGCAGTACTTC
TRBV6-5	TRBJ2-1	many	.	CASRNADGFYNEQFF	TGTGCCAGCAGGAACGCGGACGGCTTCTACAATGAGCAGTTCTTC
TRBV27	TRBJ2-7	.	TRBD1	CASSSPGGEQYF	TGTGCCAGCAGTTCCCCAGGGGGTGAGCAGTACTTC
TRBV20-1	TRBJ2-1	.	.	CSARRSSDYNEQFF	TGCAGTGCTAGGCGGTCTAGCGATTACAATGAGCAGTTCTTC
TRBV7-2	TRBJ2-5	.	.	CASSWGPFGKETQYF	TGTGCCAGCAGCTGGGGCCCTTTTGGTAAAGAGACCCAGTACTTC
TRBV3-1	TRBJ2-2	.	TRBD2	CASSPGGDTGELFF	TGTGCCAGCAGCCCGGGAGGTGACACCGGGGAGCTGTTTTTT
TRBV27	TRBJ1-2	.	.	CASSFDRLQNYGYTF	TGTGCCAGCAGTTTTGATAGATTACAAAACTATGGCTACACCTTC
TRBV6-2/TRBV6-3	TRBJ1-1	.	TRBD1	CASSTGQGVNTEAFF	TGTGCCAGCAGTACCGGACAGGGAGTGAACACTGAAGCTTTCTTT
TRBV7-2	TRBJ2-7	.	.	CASSLVIHPDEQYF	TGTGCCAGCAGCTTAGTCATTCACCCTGACGAGCAGTACTTC
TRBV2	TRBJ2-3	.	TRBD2	CASSAGDTDTQYF	TGTGCCAGCTCGGCGGGAGACACAGATACGCAGTATTTT
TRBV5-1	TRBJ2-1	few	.	CASSFVASSYNEQFF	TGCGCCAGCAGCTTCGTGGCATCCTCCTACAATGAGCAGTTCTTC
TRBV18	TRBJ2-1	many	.	CASSLPGNEQFF	TGTGCCAGCTCCCTACCGGGCAATGAGCAGTTCTTC
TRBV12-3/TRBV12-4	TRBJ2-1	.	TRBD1	CASGIQGVHEQFF	TGTGCCAGCGGGATACAGGGGGTACATGAGCAGTTCTTC
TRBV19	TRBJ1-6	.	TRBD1	CASSMGDRLPSPLHF	TGTGCCAGTAGTATGGGGGACAGGCTCCCTTCACCCCTCCACTTT
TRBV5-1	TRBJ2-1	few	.	CASSVNLAGTYNEQFF	TGCGCCAGCAGCGTCAATTTAGCAGGGACCTACAATGAGCAGTTCTTC
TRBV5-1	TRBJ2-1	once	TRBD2	CATSGGADEQFF	TGCGCCACCAGCGGGGGGGCGGATGAGCAGTTCTTC
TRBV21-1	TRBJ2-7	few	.	CASSIRDSRYEQYF	TGTGCCAGCAGCATCCGTGACAGCCGCTACGAGCAGTACTTC
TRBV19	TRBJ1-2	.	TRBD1	CASAIGQGASGYTF	TGTGCCAGTGCAATCGGACAGGGGGCTAGTGGCTACACCTTC
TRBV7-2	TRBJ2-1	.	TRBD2	CASHSSGKYNEQFF	TGTGCCAGCCATTCTAGCGGGAAATACAATGAGCAGTTCTTC
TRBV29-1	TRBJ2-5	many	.	CSVEFGGETQYF	TGCAGCGTTGAGTTCGGGGGAGAGACCCAGTACTTC
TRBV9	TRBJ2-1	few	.	CASSVPSDEQFF	TGTGCCAGCAGTGTACCTAGCGATGAGCAGTTCTTC
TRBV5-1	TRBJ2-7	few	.	CASSLGAGAYEQYF	TGCGCCAGCAGCTTGGGTGCAGGGGCATACGAGCAGTACTTC
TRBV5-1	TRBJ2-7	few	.	CASSLKGTGAYEQYF	TGCGCCAGCAGCTTGAAAGGGACCGGCGCCTACGAGCAGTACTTC
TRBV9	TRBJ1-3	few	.	CASSVAPQGTGNTIYF	TGTGCCAGCAGCGTAGCTCCGCAGGGGACTGGAAACACCATATATTTT
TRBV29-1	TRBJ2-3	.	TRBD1	CSAVRTGGAPDTQYF	TGCAGCGCCGTGCGGACAGGGGGCGCACCAGATACGCAGTATTTT
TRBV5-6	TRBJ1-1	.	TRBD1	CASSWVGQGPTEAFF	TGTGCCAGCAGCTGGGTGGGACAGGGTCCCACTGAAGCTTTCTTT